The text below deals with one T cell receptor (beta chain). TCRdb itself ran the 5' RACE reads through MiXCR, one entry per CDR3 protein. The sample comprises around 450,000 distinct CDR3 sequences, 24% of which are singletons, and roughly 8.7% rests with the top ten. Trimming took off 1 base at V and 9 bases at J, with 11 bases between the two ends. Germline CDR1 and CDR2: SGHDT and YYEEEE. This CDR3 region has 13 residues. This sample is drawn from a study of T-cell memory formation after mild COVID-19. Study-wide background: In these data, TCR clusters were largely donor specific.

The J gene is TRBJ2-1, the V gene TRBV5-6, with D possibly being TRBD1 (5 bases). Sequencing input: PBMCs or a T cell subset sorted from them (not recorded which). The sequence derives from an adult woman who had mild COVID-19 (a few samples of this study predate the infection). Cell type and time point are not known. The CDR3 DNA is TGTGCCAGCAGCTTGAATCAGGGAAGTGAGCAGTTCTTC. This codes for CASSLNQGSEQFF.